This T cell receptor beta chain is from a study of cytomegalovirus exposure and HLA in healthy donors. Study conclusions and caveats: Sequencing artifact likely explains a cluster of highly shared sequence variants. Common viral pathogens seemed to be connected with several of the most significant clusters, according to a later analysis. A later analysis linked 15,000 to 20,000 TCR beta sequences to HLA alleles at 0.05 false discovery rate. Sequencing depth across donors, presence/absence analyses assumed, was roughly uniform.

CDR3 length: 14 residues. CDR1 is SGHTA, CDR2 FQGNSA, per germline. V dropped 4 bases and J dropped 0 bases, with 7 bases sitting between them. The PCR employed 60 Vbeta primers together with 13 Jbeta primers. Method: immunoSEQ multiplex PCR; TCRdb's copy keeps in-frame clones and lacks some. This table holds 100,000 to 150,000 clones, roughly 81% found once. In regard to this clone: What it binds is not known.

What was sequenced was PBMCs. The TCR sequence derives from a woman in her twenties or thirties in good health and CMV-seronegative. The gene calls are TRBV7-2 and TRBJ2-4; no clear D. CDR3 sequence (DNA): TGTGCCAGCAGCTCACAGAAAGCCAAAAACATTCAGTACTTC. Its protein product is CASSSQKAKNIQYF. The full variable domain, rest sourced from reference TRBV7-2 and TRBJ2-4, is GAGVSQSPSNKVTEKGKDVELRCDPISGHTALYWYRQSLGQGLEFLIYFQGNSAPDKSGLPSDRFSAERTGGSVSTLTIQRTQQEDSAVYLCASSSQKAKNIQYFGAGTRLSVL.